The source of this TCR beta chain is a study of blood T cell repertoires in COVID-19. Whole-study context: The samples span acute and convalescent COVID-19 from the United States, Italy and Spain. The analysed material was cDNA or gDNA that came from T cells, B-cell-depleted T cells, or PBMCs.

In its sample, this clone was seen once. This table comes from immunoSEQ multiplex PCR, and its TCRdb copy is limited to in-frame clones, with some not included. Counted here are 200,000 to 300,000 clones, about 86% occurring once; the ten biggest clones make up about 3%. The length of the CDR3 is 12 residues. V was clipped by 5 bases and J by 0 bases, with 7 bases between them. The germline V gene has CDR1 SQVTM and CDR2 ANQGSEA. The clonotype originates from a woman aged 30 to 39 who had recovered from COVID-19. The sample was peripheral blood. This rearrangement joins TRBV29-1 to TRBJ1-2; a possible D gene is TRBD1 (5 bases). CDR3: CSVQTANYGYTF. CDR3 sequence (DNA): TGCAGCGTTCAGACAGCTAACTATGGCTACACCTTC.